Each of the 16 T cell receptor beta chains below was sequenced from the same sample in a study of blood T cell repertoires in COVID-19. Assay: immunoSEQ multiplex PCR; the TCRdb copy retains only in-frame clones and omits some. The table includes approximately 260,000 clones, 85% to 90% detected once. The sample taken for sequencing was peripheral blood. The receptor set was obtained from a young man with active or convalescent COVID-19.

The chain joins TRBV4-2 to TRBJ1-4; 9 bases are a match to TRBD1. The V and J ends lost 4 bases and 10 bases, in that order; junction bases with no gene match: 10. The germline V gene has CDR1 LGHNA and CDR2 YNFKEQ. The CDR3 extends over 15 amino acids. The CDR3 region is CASSREGTGSRKLFF. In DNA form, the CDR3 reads TGTGCCAGCAGCCGGGAGGGGACAGGGTCACGAAAACTGTTTTTT.

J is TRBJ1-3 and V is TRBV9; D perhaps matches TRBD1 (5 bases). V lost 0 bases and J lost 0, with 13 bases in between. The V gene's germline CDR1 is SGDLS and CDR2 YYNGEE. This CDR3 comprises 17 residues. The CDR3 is CASSVAFDTGSGNTIYF. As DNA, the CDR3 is TGTGCCAGCAGCGTAGCTTTCGACACAGGCTCTGGAAACACCATATATTTT.

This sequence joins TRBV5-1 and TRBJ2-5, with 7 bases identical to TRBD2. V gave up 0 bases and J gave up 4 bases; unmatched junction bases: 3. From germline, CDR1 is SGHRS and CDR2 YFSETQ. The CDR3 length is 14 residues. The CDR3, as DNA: TGCGCCAGCAGCTTGGAACCTAGCGGAGAGACCCAGTACTTC. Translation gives CASSLEPSGETQYF.

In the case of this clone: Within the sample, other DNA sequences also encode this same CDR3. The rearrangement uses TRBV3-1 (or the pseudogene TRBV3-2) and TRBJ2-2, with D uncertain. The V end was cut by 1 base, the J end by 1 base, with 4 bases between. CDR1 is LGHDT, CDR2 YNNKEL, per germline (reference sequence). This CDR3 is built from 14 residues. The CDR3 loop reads CASSQAGNTGELFF. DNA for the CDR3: TGTGCCAGCAGCCAAGCGGGGAACACCGGGGAGCTGTTTTTT.

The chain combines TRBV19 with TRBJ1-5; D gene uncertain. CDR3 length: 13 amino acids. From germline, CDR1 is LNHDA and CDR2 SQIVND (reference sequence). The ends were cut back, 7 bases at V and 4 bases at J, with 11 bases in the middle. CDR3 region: CASTPTQNQPQHF. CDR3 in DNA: TGTGCCAGTACCCCGACTCAAAATCAGCCCCAGCATTTT.

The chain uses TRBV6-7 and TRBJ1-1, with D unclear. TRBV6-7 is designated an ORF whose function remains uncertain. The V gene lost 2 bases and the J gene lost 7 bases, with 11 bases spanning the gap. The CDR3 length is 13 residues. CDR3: CASSYIPQREAFF. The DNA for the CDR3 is TGTGCCAGCAGTTACATTCCCCAGCGTGAAGCTTTCTTT.

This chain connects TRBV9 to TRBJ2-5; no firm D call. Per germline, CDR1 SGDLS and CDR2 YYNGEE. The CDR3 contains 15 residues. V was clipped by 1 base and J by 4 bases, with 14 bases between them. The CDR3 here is CASSVSWYSAETQYF. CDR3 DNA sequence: TGTGCCAGCAGCGTATCCTGGTATAGTGCAGAGACCCAGTACTTC.

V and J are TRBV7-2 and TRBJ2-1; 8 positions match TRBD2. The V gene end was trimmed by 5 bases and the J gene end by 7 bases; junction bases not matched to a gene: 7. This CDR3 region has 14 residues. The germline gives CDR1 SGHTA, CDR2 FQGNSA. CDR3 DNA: TGTGCCAGCAGCAGGGGGACTAGGGCTAATGAGCAGTTCTTC. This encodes CASSRGTRANEQFF.

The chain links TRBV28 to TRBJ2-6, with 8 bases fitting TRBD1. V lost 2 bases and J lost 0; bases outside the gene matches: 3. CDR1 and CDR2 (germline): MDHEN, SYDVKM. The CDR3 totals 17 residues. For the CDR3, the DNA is TGTGCCAGCAGTTTAAACAGGGGGAGCTCTGGGGCCAACGTCCTGACTTTC. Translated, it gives CASSLNRGSSGANVLTF.

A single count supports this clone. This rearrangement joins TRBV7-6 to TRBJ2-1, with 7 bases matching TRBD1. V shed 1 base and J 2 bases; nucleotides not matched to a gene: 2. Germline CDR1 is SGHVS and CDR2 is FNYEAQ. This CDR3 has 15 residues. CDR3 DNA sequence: TGTGCCAGCAGCTTAGGACAGGGACCCTACAATGAGCAGTTCTTC. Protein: CASSLGQGPYNEQFF.

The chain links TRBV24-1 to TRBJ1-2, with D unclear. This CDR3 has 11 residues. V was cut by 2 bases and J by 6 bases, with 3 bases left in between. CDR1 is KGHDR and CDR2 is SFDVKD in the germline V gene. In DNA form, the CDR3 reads TGTGCCACCAGTGATTGGCATGGCTACACCTTC. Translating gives CATSDWHGYTF.

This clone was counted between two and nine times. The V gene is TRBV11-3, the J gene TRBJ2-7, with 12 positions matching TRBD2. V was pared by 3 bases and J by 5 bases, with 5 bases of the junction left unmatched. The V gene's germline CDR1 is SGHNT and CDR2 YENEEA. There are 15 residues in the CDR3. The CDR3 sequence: CASSFGLAGINEQYF. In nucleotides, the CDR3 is TGTGCCAGCAGCTTTGGACTAGCGGGAATCAACGAGCAGTACTTC.

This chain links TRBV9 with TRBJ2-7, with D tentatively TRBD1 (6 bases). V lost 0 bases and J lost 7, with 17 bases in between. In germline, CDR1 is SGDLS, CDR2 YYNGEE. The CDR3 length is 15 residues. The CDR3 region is CASSVGQGPLFEQYF. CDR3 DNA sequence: TGTGCCAGCAGCGTAGGTCAGGGGCCCCTATTTGAGCAGTACTTC.

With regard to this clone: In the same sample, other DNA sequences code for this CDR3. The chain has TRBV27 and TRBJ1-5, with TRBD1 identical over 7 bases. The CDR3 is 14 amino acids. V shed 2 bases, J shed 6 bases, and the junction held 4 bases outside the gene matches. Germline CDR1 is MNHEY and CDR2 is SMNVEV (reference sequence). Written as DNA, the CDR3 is TGTGCCAGCAGTTTAAGACAGGGCGGTCAGCCCCAGCATTTT. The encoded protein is CASSLRQGGQPQHF.

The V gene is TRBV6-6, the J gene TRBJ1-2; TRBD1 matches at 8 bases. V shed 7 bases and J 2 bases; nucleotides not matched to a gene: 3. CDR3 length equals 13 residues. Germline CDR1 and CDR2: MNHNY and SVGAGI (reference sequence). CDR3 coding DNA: TGTGCCAGCATCCGGGACAGGAACTATGGCTACACCTTC. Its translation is CASIRDRNYGYTF.

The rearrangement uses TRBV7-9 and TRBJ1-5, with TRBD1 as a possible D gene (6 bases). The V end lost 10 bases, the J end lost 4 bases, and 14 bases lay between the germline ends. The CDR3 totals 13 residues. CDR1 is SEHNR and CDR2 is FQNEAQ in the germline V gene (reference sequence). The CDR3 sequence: CATTQGGNQPQHF. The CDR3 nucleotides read TGTGCCACTACACAGGGAGGGAATCAGCCCCAGCATTTT.